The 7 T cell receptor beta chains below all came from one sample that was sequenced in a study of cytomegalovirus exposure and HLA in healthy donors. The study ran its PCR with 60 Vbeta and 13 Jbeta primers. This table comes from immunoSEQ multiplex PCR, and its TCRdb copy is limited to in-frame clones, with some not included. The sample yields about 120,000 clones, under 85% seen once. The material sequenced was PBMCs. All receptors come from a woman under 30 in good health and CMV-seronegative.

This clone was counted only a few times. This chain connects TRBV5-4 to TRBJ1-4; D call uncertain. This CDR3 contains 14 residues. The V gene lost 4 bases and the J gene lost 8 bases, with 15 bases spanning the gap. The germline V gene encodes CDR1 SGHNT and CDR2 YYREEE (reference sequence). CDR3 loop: CASSQRGFREKLFF. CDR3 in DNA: TGTGCCAGCAGCCAACGAGGCTTTAGGGAAAAACTGTTTTTT.

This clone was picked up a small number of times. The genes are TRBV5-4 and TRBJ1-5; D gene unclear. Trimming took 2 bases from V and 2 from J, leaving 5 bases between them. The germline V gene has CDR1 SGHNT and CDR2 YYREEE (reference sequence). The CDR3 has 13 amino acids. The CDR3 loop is CASSFEGNQPQHF. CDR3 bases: TGTGCCAGCAGCTTTGAGGGCAATCAGCCCCAGCATTTT. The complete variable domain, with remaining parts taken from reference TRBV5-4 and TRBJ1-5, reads ETGVTQSPTHLIKTRGQQVTLRCSSQSGHNTVSWYQQALGQGPQFIFQYYREEENGRGNFPPRFSGLQFPNYSSELNVNALELDDSALYLCASSFEGNQPQHFGDGTRLSIL.

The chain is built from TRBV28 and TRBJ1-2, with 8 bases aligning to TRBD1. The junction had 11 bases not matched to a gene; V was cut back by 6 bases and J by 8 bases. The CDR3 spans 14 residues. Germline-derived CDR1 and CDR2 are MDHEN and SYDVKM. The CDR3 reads CASSGTDRVAGYTF. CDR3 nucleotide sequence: TGTGCCAGCAGCGGGACGGACAGGGTAGCGGGCTACACCTTC.

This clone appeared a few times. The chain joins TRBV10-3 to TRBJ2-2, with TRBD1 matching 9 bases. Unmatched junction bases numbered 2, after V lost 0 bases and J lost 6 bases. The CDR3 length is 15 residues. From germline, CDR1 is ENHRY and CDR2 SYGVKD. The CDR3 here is CAISESGQGAGELFF. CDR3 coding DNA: TGTGCCATCAGTGAGTCGGGACAGGGTGCCGGGGAGCTGTTTTTT.

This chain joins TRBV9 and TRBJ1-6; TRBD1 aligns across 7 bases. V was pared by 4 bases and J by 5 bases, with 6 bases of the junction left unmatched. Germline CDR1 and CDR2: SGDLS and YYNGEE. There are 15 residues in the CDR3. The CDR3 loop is CASSPATGNNSPLHF. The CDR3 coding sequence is TGTGCCAGCAGCCCCGCGACAGGGAATAATTCACCCCTCCACTTT.

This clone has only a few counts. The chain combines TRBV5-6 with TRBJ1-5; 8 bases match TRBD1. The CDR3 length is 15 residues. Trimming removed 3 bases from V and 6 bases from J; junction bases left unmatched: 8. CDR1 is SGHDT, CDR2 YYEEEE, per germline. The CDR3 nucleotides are TGTGCCAGCAGCTCCGACAGGGGACGAGGTCAGCCCCAGCATTTT. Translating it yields CASSSDRGRGQPQHF.

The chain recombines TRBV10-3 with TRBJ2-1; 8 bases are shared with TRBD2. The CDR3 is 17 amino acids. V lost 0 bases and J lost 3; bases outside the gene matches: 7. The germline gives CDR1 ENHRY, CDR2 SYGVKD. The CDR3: CAISESKTSGDYNEQFF. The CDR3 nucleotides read TGTGCCATCAGTGAGTCGAAAACTAGCGGAGACTACAATGAGCAGTTCTTC.